Below, 3 T cell receptor beta chains from the same sample are listed, as sequenced in a study of CD8 T cells in ankylosing spondylitis. The study's findings and limits: Under 10 highly homologous variants formed a TCR beta motif that appeared characteristic of ankylosing spondylitis blood.

These receptors lack a known antigen. TCRdb called the 5' RACE reads again in MiXCR, with one record for every CDR3 protein. Among 200,000 to 250,000 distinct CDR3 sequences listed, around 17% were seen once. The sequenced sample consisted of blood, either unsorted or a sorted T cell fraction (not recorded which). These TCRs come from a male donor with ankylosing spondylitis.

The gene calls are TRBV7-6 and TRBJ1-1; D gene ambiguous. The germline V gene encodes CDR1 SGHVS and CDR2 FNYEAQ. Trimming took 4 bases from V and 0 from J, leaving 9 bases between them. This CDR3 is 14 amino acids long. CDR3 DNA sequence: TGTGCCAGCAGCTCGGACGGATTGAACACTGAAGCTTTCTTT. Translated, it gives CASSSDGLNTEAFF.

CDR3 bases: TGTGCCAGCAGCCAAGGTTACCGGCTAGCACCGGACAATGAGCAGTTCTTC. Residues: CASSQGYRLAPDNEQFF. This chain connects TRBV7-9 to TRBJ2-1, with a tentative D call TRBD2 (5 bases). The ends were cut back, 5 bases at V and 5 bases at J, with 22 bases in the middle. In germline, CDR1 is SEHNR, CDR2 FQNEAQ (reference sequence). CDR3 length equals 17 residues.

The V gene is TRBV6-2 or TRBV6-3, the J gene TRBJ1-1; unclear D gene. CDR1 is MNHEY and CDR2 is SVGEGT in the germline V gene. The germline V and J ends were trimmed by 1 base and 2 bases, with 8 bases remaining between them. The CDR3 is made up of 14 amino acids. The CDR3 loop reads CASSYYPLNTEAFF. CDR3 bases: TGTGCCAGCAGTTACTACCCTCTCAACACTGAAGCTTTCTTT.